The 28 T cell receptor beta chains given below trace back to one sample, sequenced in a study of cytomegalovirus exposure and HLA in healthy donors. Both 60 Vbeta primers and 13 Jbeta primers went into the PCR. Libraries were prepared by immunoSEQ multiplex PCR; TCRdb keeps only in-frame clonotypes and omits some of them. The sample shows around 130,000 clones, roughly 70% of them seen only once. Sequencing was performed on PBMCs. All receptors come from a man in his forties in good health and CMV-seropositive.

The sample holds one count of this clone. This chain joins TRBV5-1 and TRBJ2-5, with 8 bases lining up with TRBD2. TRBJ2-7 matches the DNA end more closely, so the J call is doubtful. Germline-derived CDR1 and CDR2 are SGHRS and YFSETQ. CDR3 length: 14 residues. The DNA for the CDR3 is TGCGCCAGCACCCCGGGGGGGGACCCCTACGAGCAGTACTTC. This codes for CASTPGGDPYEQYF.

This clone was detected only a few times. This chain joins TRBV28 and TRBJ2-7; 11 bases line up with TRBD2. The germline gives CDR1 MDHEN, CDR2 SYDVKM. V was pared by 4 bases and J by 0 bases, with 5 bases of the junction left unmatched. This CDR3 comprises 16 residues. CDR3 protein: CASSSPGLAGSYEQYF. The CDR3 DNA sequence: TGTGCCAGCAGTTCCCCCGGACTAGCGGGCTCCTACGAGCAGTACTTC. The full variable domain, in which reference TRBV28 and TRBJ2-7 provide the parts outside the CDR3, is DVKVTQSSRYLVKRTGEKVFLECVQDMDHENMFWYRQDPGLGLRLIYFSYDVKMKEKGDIPEGYSVSREKKERFSLILESASTNQTSMYLCASSSPGLAGSYEQYFGPGTRLTVT.

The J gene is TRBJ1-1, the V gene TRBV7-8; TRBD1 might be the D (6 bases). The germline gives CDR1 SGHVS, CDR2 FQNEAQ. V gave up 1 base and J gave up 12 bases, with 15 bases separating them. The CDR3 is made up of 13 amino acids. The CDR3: CASSLDHRAFTFF. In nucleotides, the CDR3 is TGTGCCAGCAGCTTAGATCACAGGGCGTTTACTTTCTTT. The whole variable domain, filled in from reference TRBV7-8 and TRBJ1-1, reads GAGVSQSPRYKVAKRGQDVALRCDPISGHVSLFWYQQALGQGPEFLTYFQNEAQLDKSGLPSDRFFAERPEGSVSTLKIQRTQQEDSAVYLCASSLDHRAFTFFGQGTRLTVV.

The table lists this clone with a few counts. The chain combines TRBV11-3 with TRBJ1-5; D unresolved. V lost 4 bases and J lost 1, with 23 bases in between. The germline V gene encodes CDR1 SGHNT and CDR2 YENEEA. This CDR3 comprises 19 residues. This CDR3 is CASSSKLTRGPGSNQPQHF. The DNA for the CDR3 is TGTGCCAGCAGCTCAAAATTAACACGAGGTCCTGGGAGCAATCAGCCCCAGCATTTT.

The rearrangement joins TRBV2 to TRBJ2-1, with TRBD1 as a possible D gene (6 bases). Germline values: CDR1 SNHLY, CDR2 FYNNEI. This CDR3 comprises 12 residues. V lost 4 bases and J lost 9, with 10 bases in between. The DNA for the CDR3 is TGTGCCAGCAGTGGGACAGAAGGTGAGCAGTTCTTC. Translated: CASSGTEGEQFF.

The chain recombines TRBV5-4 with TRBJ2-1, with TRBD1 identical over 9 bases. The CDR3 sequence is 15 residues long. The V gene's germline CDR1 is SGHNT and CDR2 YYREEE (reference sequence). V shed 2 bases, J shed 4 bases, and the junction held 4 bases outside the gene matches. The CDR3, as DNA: TGTGCCAGCAGCTTCCCGGGACAGGGATACAATGAGCAGTTCTTC. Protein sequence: CASSFPGQGYNEQFF.

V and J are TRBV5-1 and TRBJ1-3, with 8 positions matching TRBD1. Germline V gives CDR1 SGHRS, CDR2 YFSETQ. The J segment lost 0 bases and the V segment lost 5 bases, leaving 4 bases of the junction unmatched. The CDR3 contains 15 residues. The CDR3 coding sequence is TGCGCCAGCAGTCCCGGGACAGGCTCTGGAAACACCATATATTTT. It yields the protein CASSPGTGSGNTIYF.

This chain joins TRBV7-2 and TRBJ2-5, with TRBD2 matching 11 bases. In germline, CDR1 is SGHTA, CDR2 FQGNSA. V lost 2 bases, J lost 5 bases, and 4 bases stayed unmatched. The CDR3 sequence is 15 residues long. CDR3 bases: TGTGCCAGCAGCTTAAGTAGCGGGGGGGCGGAGACCCAGTACTTC. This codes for CASSLSSGGAETQYF.

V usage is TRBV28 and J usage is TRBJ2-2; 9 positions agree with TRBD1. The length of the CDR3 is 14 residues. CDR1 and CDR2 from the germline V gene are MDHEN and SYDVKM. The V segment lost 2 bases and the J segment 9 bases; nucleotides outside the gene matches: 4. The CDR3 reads CASSLPGTGWELFF. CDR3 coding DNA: TGTGCCAGCAGTTTACCTGGGACAGGGTGGGAGCTGTTTTTT.

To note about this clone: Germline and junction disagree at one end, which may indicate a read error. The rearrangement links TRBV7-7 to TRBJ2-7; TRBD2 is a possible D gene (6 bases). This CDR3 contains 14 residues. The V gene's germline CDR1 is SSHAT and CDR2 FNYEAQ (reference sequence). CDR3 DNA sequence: TGTGCTAGCAGCTTAGCGCTACAGGCGGGGGAGCAGTACTTC. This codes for CASSLALQAGEQYF.

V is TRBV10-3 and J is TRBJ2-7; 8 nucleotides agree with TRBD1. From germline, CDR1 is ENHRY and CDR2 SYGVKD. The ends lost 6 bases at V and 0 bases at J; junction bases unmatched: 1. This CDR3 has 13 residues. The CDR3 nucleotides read TGTGCCATCAGCGGGACAGGCTCCTACGAGCAGTACTTC. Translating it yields CAISGTGSYEQYF.

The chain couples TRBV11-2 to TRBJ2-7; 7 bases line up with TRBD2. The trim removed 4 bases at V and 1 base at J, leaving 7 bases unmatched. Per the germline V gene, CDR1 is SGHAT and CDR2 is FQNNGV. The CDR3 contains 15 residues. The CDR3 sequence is CASSSGGYGSYEQYF. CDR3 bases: TGTGCCAGCAGCTCGGGAGGCTACGGTTCCTACGAGCAGTACTTC.

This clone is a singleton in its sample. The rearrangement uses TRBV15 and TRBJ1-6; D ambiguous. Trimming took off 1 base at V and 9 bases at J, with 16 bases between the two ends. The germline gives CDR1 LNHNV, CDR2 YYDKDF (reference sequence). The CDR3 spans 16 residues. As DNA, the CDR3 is TGTGCCACCAGCAGAGCCCCGATGGAGCATCGTTCACCCCTCCACTTT. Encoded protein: CATSRAPMEHRSPLHF.

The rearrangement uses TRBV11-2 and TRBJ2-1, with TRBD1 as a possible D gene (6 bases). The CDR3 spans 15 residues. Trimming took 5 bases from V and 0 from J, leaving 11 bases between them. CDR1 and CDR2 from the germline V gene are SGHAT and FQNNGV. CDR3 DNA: TGTGCCAGCAGCCCCATCAGGGGCTCCTACAATGAGCAGTTCTTC. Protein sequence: CASSPIRGSYNEQFF. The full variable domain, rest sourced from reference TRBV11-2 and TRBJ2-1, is EAGVAQSPRYKIIEKRQSVAFWCNPISGHATLYWYQQILGQGPKLLIQFQNNGVVDDSQLPKDRFSAERLKGVDSTLKIQPAKLEDSAVYLCASSPIRGSYNEQFFGPGTRLTVL.

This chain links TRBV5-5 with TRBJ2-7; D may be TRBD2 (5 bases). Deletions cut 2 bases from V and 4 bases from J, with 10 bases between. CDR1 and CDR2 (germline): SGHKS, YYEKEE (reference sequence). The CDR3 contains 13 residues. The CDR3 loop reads CASSFGDRYEQYF. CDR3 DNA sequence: TGTGCCAGCAGCTTCGGGGATCGGTACGAGCAGTACTTC.

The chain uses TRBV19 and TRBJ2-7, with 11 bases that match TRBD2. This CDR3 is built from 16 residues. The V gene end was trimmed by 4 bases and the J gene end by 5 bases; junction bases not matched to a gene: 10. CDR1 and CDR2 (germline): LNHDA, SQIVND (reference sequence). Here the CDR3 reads CASSNHPSGRLNEQYF. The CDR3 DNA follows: TGTGCCAGTAGTAACCACCCTAGCGGGAGGCTGAACGAGCAGTACTTC.

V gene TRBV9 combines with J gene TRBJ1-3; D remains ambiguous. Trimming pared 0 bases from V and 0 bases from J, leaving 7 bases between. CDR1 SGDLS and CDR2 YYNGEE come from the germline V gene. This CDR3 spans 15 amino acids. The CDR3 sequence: CASSVGENSGNTIYF. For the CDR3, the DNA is TGTGCCAGCAGCGTAGGGGAGAACTCTGGAAACACCATATATTTT.

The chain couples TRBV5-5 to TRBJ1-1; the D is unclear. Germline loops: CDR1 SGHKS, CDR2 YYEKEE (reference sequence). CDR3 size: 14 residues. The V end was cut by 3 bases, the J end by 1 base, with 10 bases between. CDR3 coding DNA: TGTGCCAGCAGCTCTCTTTCAGGGAACACTGAAGCTTTCTTT. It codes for CASSSLSGNTEAFF.

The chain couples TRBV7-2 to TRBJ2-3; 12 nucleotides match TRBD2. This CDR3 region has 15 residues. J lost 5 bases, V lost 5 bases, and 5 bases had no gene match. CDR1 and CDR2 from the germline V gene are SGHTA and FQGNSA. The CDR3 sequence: CASSPSGGAIDTQYF. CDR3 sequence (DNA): TGTGCCAGCAGCCCTAGCGGGGGGGCGATAGATACGCAGTATTTT.

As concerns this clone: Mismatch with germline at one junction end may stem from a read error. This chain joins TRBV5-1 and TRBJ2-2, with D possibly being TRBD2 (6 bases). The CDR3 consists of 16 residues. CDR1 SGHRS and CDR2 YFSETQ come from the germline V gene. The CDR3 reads CASSPQTLGNTGGLFF. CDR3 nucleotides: TGCGCCAGCAGCCCCCAGACCTTAGGGAACACCGGGGGGCTGTTTTTT.

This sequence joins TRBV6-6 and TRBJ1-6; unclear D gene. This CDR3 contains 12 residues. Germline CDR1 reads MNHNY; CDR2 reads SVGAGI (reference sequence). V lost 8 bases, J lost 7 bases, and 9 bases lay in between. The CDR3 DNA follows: TGTGCCAGCGCCTACTCCAATTCACCCCTCCACTTT. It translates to CASAYSNSPLHF.

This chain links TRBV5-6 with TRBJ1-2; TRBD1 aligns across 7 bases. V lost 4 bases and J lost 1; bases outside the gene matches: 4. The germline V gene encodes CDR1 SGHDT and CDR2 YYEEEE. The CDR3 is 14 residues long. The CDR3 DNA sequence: TGTGCCAGCAGCCTACAGGGGATTAACTATGGCTACACCTTC. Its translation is CASSLQGINYGYTF.

The DNA of the CDR3 is TGTGCCAGCAGCTTATTGGGGACTAGCGGATCCTACGAGCAGTACTTC. This encodes CASSLLGTSGSYEQYF. This chain joins TRBV7-9 and TRBJ2-7; 11 nucleotides agree with TRBD2. There are 16 residues in the CDR3. V was pared by 2 bases and J by 1 base, with 4 bases of the junction left unmatched. Germline V gene data show CDR1 as SEHNR and CDR2 as FQNEAQ (reference sequence).

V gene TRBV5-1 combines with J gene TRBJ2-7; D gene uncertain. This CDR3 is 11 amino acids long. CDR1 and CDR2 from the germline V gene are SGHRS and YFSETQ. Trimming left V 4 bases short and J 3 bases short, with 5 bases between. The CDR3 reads CASSDFYEQYF. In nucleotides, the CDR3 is TGCGCCAGCAGCGACTTCTACGAGCAGTACTTC.

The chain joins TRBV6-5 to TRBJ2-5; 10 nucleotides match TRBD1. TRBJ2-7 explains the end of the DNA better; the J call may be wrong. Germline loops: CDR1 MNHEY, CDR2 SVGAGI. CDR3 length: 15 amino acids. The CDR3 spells CASTYTTGGAYEQYF. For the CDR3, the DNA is TGTGCCAGCACCTACACGACAGGGGGCGCGTACGAGCAGTACTTC.

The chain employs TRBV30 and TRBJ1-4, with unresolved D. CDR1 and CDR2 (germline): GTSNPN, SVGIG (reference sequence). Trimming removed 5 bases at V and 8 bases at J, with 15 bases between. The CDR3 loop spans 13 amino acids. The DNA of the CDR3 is TGTGCCTGGGGGGAGAGCCTGGGCGAAAAACTGTTTTTT. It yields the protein CAWGESLGEKLFF. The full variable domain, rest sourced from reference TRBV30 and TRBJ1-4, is SQTIHQWPATLVQPVGSPLSLECTVEGTSNPNLYWYRQAAGRGLQLLFYSVGIGQISSEVPQNLSASRPQDRQFILSSKKLLLSDSGFYLCAWGESLGEKLFFGSGTQLSVL.

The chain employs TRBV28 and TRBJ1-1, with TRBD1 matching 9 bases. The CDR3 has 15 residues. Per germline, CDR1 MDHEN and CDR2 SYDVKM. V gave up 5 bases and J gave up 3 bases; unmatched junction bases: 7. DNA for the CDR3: TGTGCCAGCAGTCCTACAGGGGGCCGTGACACTGAAGCTTTCTTT. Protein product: CASSPTGGRDTEAFF.

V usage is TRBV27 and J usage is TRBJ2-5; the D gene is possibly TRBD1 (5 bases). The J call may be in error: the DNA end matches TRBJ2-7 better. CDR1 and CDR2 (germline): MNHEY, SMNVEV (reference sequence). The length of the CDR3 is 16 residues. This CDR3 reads CASSFNPSRAPYEQYF. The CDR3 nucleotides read TGTGCCAGCAGTTTTAATCCGTCCAGGGCCCCCTACGAGCAGTACTTC.